The following is a T cell receptor (beta chain) sequence with its context. These data come from a study of blood T cell repertoires in COVID-19. In the study overall: Whether acute or convalescent, the COVID-19 samples came from the United States, Italy and Spain.

The CDR3 length is 14 residues. The V gene's germline CDR1 is MDHEN and CDR2 SYDVKM. V was shortened by 7 bases and J by 3 bases, with 16 bases between the two germline ends. Original methodology: Reference gene primer amplification in the assay estimated nucleated cell counts. Produced via immunoSEQ multiplex PCR; TCRdb's table is partial and in-frame only. V and J calls and clone size are given by that table; D and trimming were obtained from the DNA. The sample consists of approximately 310,000 clones, roughly 90% of them appearing once. The study assigned cohorts using participant-reported clinical history.

This receptor was taken from a man aged 55 to 70 who had recovered from COVID-19. Sequencing was done on a sample of PBMCs or T cells enriched from blood (not recorded which). The J gene is TRBJ2-7, the V gene TRBV28; a weak D match, TRBD2 (5 bases). For the CDR3, the DNA is TGTGCCAGCACCTCCCCCGGACTCCACTACGAGCAGTACTTC. Protein product: CASTSPGLHYEQYF.